Listed here are 17 T cell receptor beta chains from one sample, sequenced in a study of cytomegalovirus exposure and HLA in healthy donors. PCR employed 60 Vbeta and 13 Jbeta primers. The method was immunoSEQ multiplex PCR; TCRdb's version includes in-frame clones alone and lacks a portion of them. The repertoire holds some 130,000 clones, with roughly four fifths as singletons. The sequencing sample was made of PBMCs. These receptors were obtained from a woman aged 50 to 60 in good health and CMV-seropositive.

The V call is TRBV28, the J call TRBJ1-4; tentative D call: TRBD1 (5 bases). Trimming left V 6 bases short and J 0 bases short, with 8 bases between. Germline CDR1 and CDR2: MDHEN and SYDVKM. CDR3 length equals 14 residues. This CDR3 reads CASRDSATNEKLFF. The CDR3 DNA reads as TGTGCCAGCAGAGACAGCGCAACTAATGAAAAACTGTTTTTT. The complete variable domain, with remaining parts taken from reference TRBV28 and TRBJ1-4, reads DVKVTQSSRYLVKRTGEKVFLECVQDMDHENMFWYRQDPGLGLRLIYFSYDVKMKEKGDIPEGYSVSREKKERFSLILESASTNQTSMYLCASRDSATNEKLFFGSGTQLSVL.

Of note for this clone: Additional DNA sequences in this sample encode the identical CDR3. The J gene is TRBJ1-2, the V gene TRBV19, with 8 positions matching TRBD1. CDR3 length: 13 amino acids. Germline V lookup: CDR1 LNHDA, CDR2 SQIVND (reference sequence). Trimming cost V 5 bases and J 5 bases; bases outside gene matches: 4. The CDR3 sequence: CASSPRDRYGYTF. CDR3 DNA: TGTGCCAGTAGTCCCCGGGACAGGTATGGCTACACCTTC.

The genes are TRBV7-2 and TRBJ2-7; TRBD1 aligns across 8 bases. The CDR3 is 14 residues long. V gave up 5 bases and J gave up 2 bases; unmatched junction bases: 5. Germline V lookup: CDR1 SGHTA, CDR2 FQGNSA. The CDR3 sequence is CASSRRTGPYEQYF. The CDR3 bases are TGTGCCAGCAGCCGAAGGACAGGGCCCTACGAGCAGTACTTC.

The CDR3 nucleotides read TGTGCCTGGAATGGCGGGACCACTGAAGCTTTCTTT. It yields the protein CAWNGGTTEAFF. The chain employs TRBV30 and TRBJ1-1; maybe TRBD1 (5 bases). This CDR3 is 12 amino acids long. With 4 bases removed from V and 4 bases from J, the gap between germline ends came to 10 bases. Germline V gives CDR1 GTSNPN, CDR2 SVGIG (reference sequence).

The CDR3, as DNA: TGTGCCAGCAGTGAATGGGGCAACTCTGGAAACACCATATATTTT. It specifies CASSEWGNSGNTIYF. The V call is TRBV6-1, the J call TRBJ1-3, with TRBD1 as a possible D gene (5 bases). The ends were cut back, 2 bases at V and 0 bases at J, with 8 bases in the middle. The CDR3 loop spans 15 amino acids. CDR1 and CDR2 (germline): MNHNS, SASEGT.

The V gene is TRBV5-1, the J gene TRBJ2-5; a possible D gene is TRBD2 (5 bases). Between the trimmed V and J ends, which lost 0 bases and 0 bases, there was a span of 9 bases. The CDR3 sequence is 15 residues long. The germline V gene encodes CDR1 SGHRS and CDR2 YFSETQ. The chain's CDR3 is CASSLAGKYQETQYF. The CDR3 nucleotides read TGCGCCAGCAGCTTGGCGGGAAAGTACCAAGAGACCCAGTACTTC.

CDR3 in DNA: TGTGCCAGCAGTGTAGTTGCAACTAATGAAAAACTGTTTTTT. Protein: CASSVVATNEKLFF. The V gene is TRBV28, the J gene TRBJ1-4; D is uncertain. The CDR3 has 14 residues. Germline lookup yields CDR1 MDHEN and CDR2 SYDVKM. V was clipped by 5 bases and J by 0 bases, with 7 bases between them.

J is TRBJ1-6 and V is TRBV7-2; 11 nucleotides match TRBD1. Losses at the gene ends were 5 bases for V and 9 bases for J; bases not matched to a gene: 6. The CDR3 has 15 residues. Per the germline V gene, CDR1 is SGHTA and CDR2 is FQGNSA. In DNA form, the CDR3 reads TGTGCCAGCAGCGCGGACAGGGGGCTTAGTTCACCCCTCCACTTT. This translates into CASSADRGLSSPLHF.

This chain uses TRBV19 with TRBJ1-3; TRBD1 is a possible D gene (5 bases). V lost 5 bases and J lost 0, with 11 bases in between. This CDR3 is built from 15 residues. Germline-derived CDR1 and CDR2 are LNHDA and SQIVND (reference sequence). CDR3 bases: TGTGCCAGTAGTTGGCAGGGCGACTCTGGAAACACCATATATTTT. This gives the protein CASSWQGDSGNTIYF.

The chain joins TRBV6-6 to TRBJ1-1; weak D call: TRBD1 (6 bases). This CDR3 has 15 residues. The germline V gene encodes CDR1 MNHNY and CDR2 SVGAGI (reference sequence). V gave up 5 bases and J gave up 5 bases, with 18 bases separating them. CDR3 amino acids: CASSQIGGRRTEAFF. In nucleotides, the CDR3 is TGTGCCAGCAGTCAAATCGGGGGGCGAAGGACTGAAGCTTTCTTT.

This clone was seen just once. The chain recombines TRBV6-1 with TRBJ1-4; the match to TRBD1 covers 10 bases. The V gene end was trimmed by 6 bases and the J gene end by 5 bases; junction bases not matched to a gene: 6. The germline V gene encodes CDR1 MNHNS and CDR2 SASEGT. The CDR3 consists of 15 residues. The CDR3 region is CASSLRQGANEKLFF. The CDR3 DNA sequence: TGTGCCAGCAGCCTTCGACAGGGGGCAAATGAAAAACTGTTTTTT.

Regarding this clone: An end of the junction differs from the germline gene, which may be a read error. The chain carries TRBV28 and TRBJ2-5; a possible D gene is TRBD1 (5 bases). The CDR3 totals 15 residues. Germline V CDR1 and CDR2: MDHEN, SYDVKM. As DNA, the CDR3 is TGTGCCAGCAGTCCGCCGTGGGGCAGGGCAGAGATCCAGTACTTC. The encoded protein is CASSPPWGRAEIQYF.

The J gene is TRBJ1-3, the V gene TRBV7-3, with D possibly being TRBD1 (5 bases). The V gene's germline CDR1 is SGHTA and CDR2 FQGTGA. Trimming left V 3 bases short and J 4 bases short, with 13 bases between. The CDR3 has 15 amino acids. The CDR3 loop is CASSFNGGAGNTIYF. The CDR3, as DNA: TGTGCCAGCAGCTTTAATGGAGGGGCCGGAAACACCATATATTTT.

The rearrangement joins TRBV15 to TRBJ2-1; 7 bases line up with TRBD2. Germline CDR1 LNHNV, CDR2 YYDKDF (reference sequence). This CDR3 comprises 15 residues. V dropped 1 base and J dropped 3; count of bases not matched to a gene: 3. Written as DNA, the CDR3 is TGTGCCACCAGCAGAGGCCGGGGGGACTACAATGAGCAGTTCTTC. Translated: CATSRGRGDYNEQFF.

V is TRBV7-9 and J is TRBJ1-1; unclear D gene. CDR1 is SEHNR and CDR2 is FQNEAQ in the germline V gene (reference sequence). The CDR3 consists of 13 residues. V lost 6 bases, J lost 7 bases, and 15 bases lay in between. CDR3 sequence (DNA): TGTGCCAGCAGTAGCGGGTCCAGGTTTGAAGCTTTCTTT. Protein: CASSSGSRFEAFF.

V gene TRBV30 combines with J gene TRBJ1-2; D uncertain. This CDR3 has 12 residues. Germline CDR1 and CDR2: GTSNPN and SVGIG (reference sequence). Trimming removed 0 bases at V and 6 bases at J, with 8 bases between. CDR3 nucleotide sequence: TGTGCCTGGAGTGTAGTCAGTCATGGCTACACCTTC. Translating it yields CAWSVVSHGYTF.

This chain connects TRBV5-6 to TRBJ1-1, with TRBD1 as a possible D gene (5 bases). The V gene's germline CDR1 is SGHDT and CDR2 YYEEEE. V gave up 4 bases and J gave up 0 bases, with 16 bases separating them. The CDR3 consists of 16 residues. The CDR3 reads CASSLRGGTVNTEAFF. As DNA, the CDR3 is TGTGCCAGCAGCCTGCGAGGCGGGACGGTGAACACTGAAGCTTTCTTT.